This is a list of T cell receptor beta chains from one sample in a study of post-analysis software for immune sequencing data. TCRdb recomputed calls from the PCR reads with MiXCR, one row per CDR3 protein. The repertoire holds about 160,000 distinct CDR3 sequences, with under 40% as singletons. Sequenced material: blood, taken after autologous hematopoietic stem cell transplantation. The source of these receptors is a girl between 10 and 17 years old with multiple sclerosis. Each CDR3 is given without its conserved first and last residue. Clone size is given for some rows only: seen once, a few or many times, or a class if the clone is expanded.

CDR3aa | abundance | j_gene | v_gene
ASSQDGISGSYGYT | few | TRBJ1-2 | TRBV4-3
ASTPSGSLDEQY | . | TRBJ2-7 | TRBV6-2/TRBV6-3
ASSLGDSGYEQY | . | TRBJ2-7 | TRBV7-2
ASSPHSPYRADTQY | . | TRBJ2-3 | TRBV7-6
ASSLGSAGNEQY | few | TRBJ2-3 | TRBV27
ASRGSGGLREQY | few | TRBJ2-7 | TRBV5-1
ASSFPKLITGTDTQY | . | TRBJ2-3 | TRBV7-8
SVDSAGEQF | few | TRBJ2-1 | TRBV29-1
SALPGTGGYEQY | . | TRBJ2-7 | TRBV20-1
SAPSHSGSVTDTQY | . | TRBJ2-3 | TRBV20-1
ASKPSSGANVLT | few | TRBJ2-6 | TRBV6-2/TRBV6-3
ASSQGGTGLDGYT | . | TRBJ1-2 | TRBV7-3
ASGLQSPRTQY | few | TRBJ2-3 | TRBV12-3/TRBV12-4
SVVRGLNEQY | . | TRBJ2-5 | TRBV29-1
ATSTPEGGRETQY | . | TRBJ2-5 | TRBV15
ASSLSEPFTDTQY | . | TRBJ2-3 | TRBV7-9
ASSLAGAPEQY | . | TRBJ2-7 | TRBV7-9
ASSQKLAGAQETQY | few | TRBJ2-5 | TRBV11-2
SVAGQGGYGYT | few | TRBJ1-2 | TRBV29-1
ASSATGTGGLSGANVLT | . | TRBJ2-6 | TRBV27
ASSEYSNEQF | few | TRBJ2-1 | TRBV10-1
ASSLYASGGLGSPLH | many | TRBJ1-6 | TRBV28
ASSYSIGDTQY | . | TRBJ2-3 | TRBV6-5
SVEYVGGETQY | few | TRBJ2-5 | TRBV29-1
ASSRGTSPYEQY | . | TRBJ2-7 | TRBV5-1
SARYGRPLGEQY | . | TRBJ2-7 | TRBV20-1
ASSPSIGGTYGYT | . | TRBJ1-2 | TRBV12-3/TRBV12-4
ASSVPGQGGYEQY | few | TRBJ2-7 | TRBV28
ASVTSGYNEQF | . | TRBJ2-1 | TRBV7-9
ASSQEPGYGNTIY | . | TRBJ1-3 | TRBV3-1
ASTRDSSYNSPLH | . | TRBJ1-6 | TRBV5-1
ASSNRGLGETQY | . | TRBJ2-5 | TRBV6-5
SATTGTGGTNEKLF | . | TRBJ1-4 | TRBV29-1
ASSLTGTGSYEQY | few | TRBJ2-7 | TRBV7-2
SASPLGGTRTYEQY | many | TRBJ2-7 | TRBV20-1
ASSFYDAGRGNQPQH | . | TRBJ1-5 | TRBV7-8
ASLSWGIGEQY | . | . | TRBV28
ASSLKPGLEQF | . | TRBJ2-1 | TRBV7-9
ASSHTYRDGYT | few | TRBJ1-2 | TRBV2
ASSPTGIAGGGRNEQF | . | TRBJ2-1 | TRBV2
ASSARPRGGLNEQY | few | TRBJ2-7 | TRBV25-1
ASTGTSGTNTGELF | few | TRBJ2-2 | TRBV28
ASTWTSGSSYEQY | . | TRBJ2-7 | TRBV6-6
ASSQSGTSLAKQY | few | TRBJ2-7 | TRBV12-3/TRBV12-4
ASSLRPMNTEAF | . | TRBJ1-1 | TRBV14